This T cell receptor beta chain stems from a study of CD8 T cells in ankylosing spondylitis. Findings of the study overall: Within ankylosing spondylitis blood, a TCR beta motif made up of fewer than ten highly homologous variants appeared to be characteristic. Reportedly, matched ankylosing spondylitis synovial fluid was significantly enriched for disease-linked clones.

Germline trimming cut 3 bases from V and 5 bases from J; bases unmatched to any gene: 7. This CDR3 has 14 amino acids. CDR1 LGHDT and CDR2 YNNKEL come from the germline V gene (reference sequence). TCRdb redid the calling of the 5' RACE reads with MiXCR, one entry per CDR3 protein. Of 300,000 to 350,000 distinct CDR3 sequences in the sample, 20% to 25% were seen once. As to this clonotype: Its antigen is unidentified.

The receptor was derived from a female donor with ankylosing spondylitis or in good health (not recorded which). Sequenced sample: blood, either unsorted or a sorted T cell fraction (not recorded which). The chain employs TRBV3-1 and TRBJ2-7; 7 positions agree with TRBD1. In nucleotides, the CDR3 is TGTGCCAGCAGCCACGCCGACAGGGCCAACGAGCAGTACTTC. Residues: CASSHADRANEQYF.